The clone carrying this T cell receptor beta chain has a single count. Its antigen is not known. Trimming removed 5 bases from V and 4 bases from J; junction bases left unmatched: 3. Germline-derived CDR1 and CDR2 are SGHTA and FQGNSA. CDR3 length equals 14 residues. This sample is drawn from a study of T cells in localized non-small cell lung cancer. Study conclusions and caveats: Highest T cell clonality was seen in uninvolved adjacent lung, surpassing that measured in tumor.

Here immunoSEQ multiplex PCR was the method, and the copy in TCRdb shows in-frame clones only, minus some. The sample lists 7,000 to 9,500 clones, 89% occurring once. The V call is TRBV7-2, the J call TRBJ1-5; TRBD1 agrees at 9 bases. The input for sequencing was peripheral blood, taken before any cancer treatment. The sequence was collected from an older female donor with stage II squamous cell lung carcinoma. The chain's CDR3 is CASSRDRVNQPQHF. The CDR3 DNA sequence: TGTGCCAGCAGCCGGGACAGGGTTAATCAGCCCCAGCATTTT.